This T cell receptor beta chain was captured in a study of T cell responses to AZD1222 COVID-19 vaccine. Study observations and caveats: No repertoire was sampled before or during the peak T cell response, only after it.

Details on this clone: As yet, its antigen is unknown.

The CDR3 is made up of 15 amino acids. V was clipped by 4 bases and J by 2 bases; unmatched bases: 7. Germline CDR1 ENHRY, CDR2 SYGVKD. The protocol was immunoSEQ multiplex PCR, while the TCRdb copy is restricted to in-frame clones and leaves out a portion. In the table there are about 85,000 clones, 80% to 90% of which are singletons. The chain joins TRBV10-3 to TRBJ2-7, with TRBD1 identical over 8 bases. The specimen comprised peripheral blood, sampled on day 0 of MenACWY control vaccination. The receptor was derived from an adult in good health. CDR3 residues: CAISAPGTGTYEQYF. The CDR3 DNA is TGTGCCATCAGTGCTCCGGGGACAGGAACCTACGAGCAGTACTTC.